Listed below are T cell receptor beta chains from one sample, sequenced in a study of Graves' ophthalmopathy and Graves' hyperthyroidism. TCRdb re-called the multiplex PCR reads through MiXCR, storing one row per CDR3 protein. Among roughly 410,000 distinct CDR3 sequences listed, 15% were seen once. The specimen sequenced was peripheral blood. The receptors were gathered from a woman between 18 and 29 years old with stable Graves' hyperthyroidism. The CDR3 runs from the conserved cysteine through the conserved F or W. D genes are given only for firm matches. A clone size is listed for some rows: how often the clone was seen (once, few, many), or a class if it is expanded.

J gene,V gene,clone size,D gene,CDR3 DNA,CDR3 protein
TRBJ1-1,TRBV19,many,-,TGTGCCAGTAGTATCCCAGGGGCCGGGACTGAAGCTTTCTTT,CASSIPGAGTEAFF
TRBJ2-7,TRBV28,-,-,TGTGCCAGCAGCCCGCCCACCGGAGTTCGGTTTGGGTACTACGAGCAGTACTTC,CASSPPTGVRFGYYEQYF
TRBJ2-5,TRBV6-5,many,-,TGTGCCAGCAGTTACTCAGGACTCTCCGAAGAGACCCAGTACTTC,CASSYSGLSEETQYF
TRBJ1-2,TRBV6-1,few,TRBD1,TGTGCCAGCAGCCATCCGGGACAGACCTATGGCTACACCTTC,CASSHPGQTYGYTF
TRBJ1-1,TRBV12-5,many,-,TGTGCTAGTGGTTTGGTTCCTGACAGTCGTACTGAAGCTTTCTTT,CASGLVPDSRTEAFF
TRBJ1-2,TRBV27,many,TRBD1,TGTGCCAGCAGCCTGACAGGGACTGACTATGGCTACACCTTC,CASSLTGTDYGYTF
TRBJ2-7,TRBV12-3/TRBV12-4,-,-,TGTGCCAGCAGTTTAGTGACAGGAGGGGGCTACGAGCAGTACTTC,CASSLVTGGGYEQYF
TRBJ2-5,TRBV7-2,-,TRBD2,TGTGCCAGCAGCTTAGGTAGCGGGGGGTCCAACTTC,CASSLGSGGSNF
TRBJ1-1,TRBV6-2/TRBV6-3,many,-,TGTGCCAGCAAGAGCTACAGGGTTCCTGAAGCTTTCTTT,CASKSYRVPEAFF
TRBJ1-5,TRBV2,-,TRBD1,TGTGCCAGCAGTGAAGCTCCCGACAGGGTACAGCCCCAGCATTTT,CASSEAPDRVQPQHF
TRBJ1-2,TRBV29-1,many,-,TGCAGCGTTGAAGTTGTGTCGGGACCGCGGGACTATGGCTACACCTTC,CSVEVVSGPRDYGYTF
TRBJ1-1,TRBV4-2,few,-,TGTGCCAGCAGCCAAGTCGTGGGAGCGAATCCTGAAGCTTTCTTT,CASSQVVGANPEAFF
TRBJ2-7,TRBV20-1,many,TRBD2,TGCAGTGCTAGGGGGGGGACCTACGAGCAGTACTTC,CSARGGTYEQYF
TRBJ2-7,TRBV7-8,-,-,TGTGCCAGCAGCACGCGACTGGTCTACGAGCAGTACTTC,CASSTRLVYEQYF
TRBJ2-6,TRBV7-9,few,-,TGTGCCAGCAGCTCTCCAGGGTCTGGGGCCAACGTCCTGACTTTC,CASSSPGSGANVLTF
TRBJ2-5,TRBV2,many,-,TGTGCCAGCTCAATCACTAGGGGGGGCGGAAAAGAAGAGACCCAGTACTTC,CASSITRGGGKEETQYF
TRBJ2-2,TRBV24-1,few,TRBD2,TGTGCCACCAGTGACCCTACTAGCGGAGACACCGGGGAGCTGTTTTTT,CATSDPTSGDTGELFF
TRBJ2-7,TRBV11-1,many,-,TGTGCCAGCAGCCCGTCCCCGGGAGATTACGAGCAGTACTTC,CASSPSPGDYEQYF
TRBJ1-1,TRBV4-2,many,-,TGTGCCAGCAGCCGACAGGCGTCGAACACTGAAGCTTTCTTT,CASSRQASNTEAFF
TRBJ2-6,TRBV12-3/TRBV12-4,few,-,TGTGCCAGCAGTCGCATTCCGGGACACTTGGCTGGGGCCAACGTCCTGACTTTC,CASSRIPGHLAGANVLTF
TRBJ1-1,TRBV7-9,many,TRBD1,TGTGCCAGCAGCTTGGCAGATAGGGGGCCGGCTTTCTTT,CASSLADRGPAFF
TRBJ1-2,TRBV9,many,TRBD1,TGTGCCAGCAGCTCGACAGGGTTAGAGTACGCTGGCTACACCTTC,CASSSTGLEYAGYTF
TRBJ1-1,TRBV9,many,-,TGTGCCAGCAGCGTAGAGCAGCGGTCCACTGAAGCTTTCTTT,CASSVEQRSTEAFF
TRBJ1-1,TRBV7-2,-,-,TGTGCCAGCAGCTGGACGACGATCCCTGAAGCTTTCTTT,CASSWTTIPEAFF
TRBJ1-5,TRBV3-1,few,TRBD1,TGTGCCAGCAGCCGGACAGGTAGCGATCAGCCCCAGCATTTT,CASSRTGSDQPQHF
TRBJ2-5,TRBV6-5,many,TRBD1,TGTGCCAGCAGTTACCGCAGGGGGCAAGAGACCCAGTACTTC,CASSYRRGQETQYF
TRBJ1-6,TRBV12-3/TRBV12-4,many,-,TGTGCCAGCAGTCAGGGTGACTCACCCCTCCACTTT,CASSQGDSPLHF
TRBJ2-2,TRBV6-1,many,-,TGTGCCAGCAGTGACAGGGGGGTAGGCACCGGGGAGCTGTTTTTT,CASSDRGVGTGELFF
TRBJ1-1,TRBV7-2,-,-,TGTGCCAGCAGCTTAGACCCGGGAGGAACTGAAGCTTTCTTT,CASSLDPGGTEAFF
TRBJ2-7,TRBV27,many,-,TGTGCCAGCGGCCTAGGGAGCGGCTACGAGCAGTACTTC,CASGLGSGYEQYF
TRBJ1-1,TRBV20-1,many,-,TGCAGTGCTAGAGATGTACCGGTAGGGACAAAGAACACTGAAGCTTTCTTT,CSARDVPVGTKNTEAFF
TRBJ2-5,TRBV7-2,many,TRBD2,TGTGCCAGCAGCTTATGGGAGGGGACGGAGACCCAGTACTTC,CASSLWEGTETQYF
TRBJ1-1,TRBV6-1,many,-,TGTGCCAGCAGTGAACCCTATAGGTCCAAGAACACTGAAGCTTTCTTT,CASSEPYRSKNTEAFF
TRBJ2-7,TRBV6-1,many,-,TGTGCCAGCAGTGGCTCACAGGAGATCTACGAGCAGTACTTC,CASSGSQEIYEQYF
TRBJ2-5,TRBV7-6,many,TRBD2,TGTGCCAGCAGTTTCCTGGTACTAGCGGCAGAGACCCAGTACTTC,CASSFLVLAAETQYF
TRBJ2-2,TRBV7-8,few,-,TGTGCCAGCAGCTTAGTAGGTCGAGCCGGGGAGCTGTTTTTT,CASSLVGRAGELFF
TRBJ2-5,TRBV28,-,-,TGTGCCAGCAGTAAACTCCCTCGAAGGGGGCAAGAGACCCAGTACTTC,CASSKLPRRGQETQYF
TRBJ2-7,TRBV6-2/TRBV6-3,many,-,TGTGCCAGCACTATGGGACCGAGCTACGAGCAGTACTTC,CASTMGPSYEQYF
TRBJ2-5,TRBV6-2/TRBV6-3,many,-,TGTGCCAGTACCCCGGAGGTCCAAGAGACCCAGTACTTC,CASTPEVQETQYF
TRBJ2-1,TRBV10-3,-,TRBD1,TGTGCCATCAGTGGGGACAGGGGCCACCCCAATGAGCAGTTCTTC,CAISGDRGHPNEQFF
TRBJ2-7,TRBV5-1,many,TRBD2,TGCGCCAGCAGACCTACTAGCGGGGGAGTCTCCTACGAGCAGTACTTC,CASRPTSGGVSYEQYF
TRBJ2-7,TRBV20-1,many,-,TGCAGTGCTCAAACAGGAAGCTCCTACGAGCAGTACTTC,CSAQTGSSYEQYF
TRBJ1-1,TRBV6-5,few,-,TGTGCCAGCAGTTACTCAGGCTTCCGTTCCCTGAACACTGAAGCTTTCTTT,CASSYSGFRSLNTEAFF
TRBJ1-1,TRBV5-1,many,-,TGCGCCAGCAGCTCTGGGGGGGCGAGGAACACTGAAGCTTTCTTT,CASSSGGARNTEAFF
TRBJ2-5,TRBV19,many,TRBD2,TGTGCCAGTAGTTGGAGCGGGGGGACCCAAGAGACCCAGTACTTC,CASSWSGGTQETQYF
TRBJ1-1,TRBV6-2/TRBV6-3,many,-,TGTGCCAGCAGGGATATACAGGGATGGACCACTGAAGCTTTCTTT,CASRDIQGWTTEAFF
TRBJ2-2,TRBV9,-,-,TGTGCCAGCAGCTTGACTCCCTCGGGGGAGCTGTTTTTT,CASSLTPSGELFF
TRBJ2-7,TRBV6-1,many,-,TGTGCCAGCCAACCCCAGGGACTTGAGTACGAGCAGTACTTC,CASQPQGLEYEQYF
TRBJ2-3,TRBV20-1,-,TRBD2,TGCAGTGCTAGCGGGGGGGCATCGGATACGCAGTATTTT,CSASGGASDTQYF
TRBJ2-6,TRBV12-3/TRBV12-4,few,-,TGTGCCAGCAGCCCCGTCTACCCGGCGGGGGCCAACGTCCTGACTTTC,CASSPVYPAGANVLTF